This T cell receptor (beta chain) is from a study of T-cell reconstitution after alpha-beta-depleted transplantation in children. Broader study findings: At the one-year point after transplant, T-cell counts and TCRbeta diversity were found to come mostly from T cells that had been newly produced. Reports say that about two months after transplant, the alpha-beta T cells came out of several hundred graft clones that had expanded.

Unique molecular identifiers were used to barcode this TCRbeta library. TCRdb reanalysed the PCR reads using MiXCR and keeps one entry per CDR3 protein. The repertoire includes some 300,000 distinct CDR3 sequences, 6% to 10% of them detected once, and approximately 9% sits in the top ten. CDR3 length equals 13 residues. V lost 0 bases and J lost 2, with 7 bases in between. The germline V gene encodes CDR1 GTSNPN and CDR2 SVGIG (reference sequence). Remarks on this clonotype: The antigen remains undetermined.

The chain recombines TRBV30 with TRBJ2-5; D is unclear. The TCR sequence derives from a female patient aged 2-15 years who had a stem cell transplant for Fanconi anemia, so the T cells may come from the graft donor. This specimen was peripheral blood, taken 360 days after TCRalphabeta/CD19-depleted stem cell transplant. For the CDR3, the DNA is TGTGCCTGGAGTGTAGGTACTCAAGAGACCCAGTACTTC. It yields the protein CAWSVGTQETQYF.